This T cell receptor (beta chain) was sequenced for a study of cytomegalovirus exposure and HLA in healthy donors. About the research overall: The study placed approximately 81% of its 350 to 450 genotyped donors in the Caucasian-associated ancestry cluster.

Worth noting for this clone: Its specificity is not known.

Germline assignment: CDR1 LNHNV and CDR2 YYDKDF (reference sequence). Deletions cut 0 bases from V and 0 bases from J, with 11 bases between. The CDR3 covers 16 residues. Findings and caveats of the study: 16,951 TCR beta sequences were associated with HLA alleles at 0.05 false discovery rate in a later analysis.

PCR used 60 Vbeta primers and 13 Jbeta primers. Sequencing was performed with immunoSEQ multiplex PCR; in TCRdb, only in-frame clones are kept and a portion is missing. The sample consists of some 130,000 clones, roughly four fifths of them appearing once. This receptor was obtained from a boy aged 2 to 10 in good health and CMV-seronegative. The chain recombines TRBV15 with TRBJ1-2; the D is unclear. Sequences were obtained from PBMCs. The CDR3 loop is CATSRDDGSTNYGYTF. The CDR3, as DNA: TGTGCCACCAGCAGAGATGACGGGTCCACTAACTATGGCTACACCTTC.